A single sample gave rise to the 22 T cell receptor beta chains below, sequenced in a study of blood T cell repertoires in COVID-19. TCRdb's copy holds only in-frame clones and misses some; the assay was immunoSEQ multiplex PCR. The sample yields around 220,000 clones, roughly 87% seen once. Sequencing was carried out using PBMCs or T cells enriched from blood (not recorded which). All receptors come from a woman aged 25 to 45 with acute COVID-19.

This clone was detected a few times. In DNA, the CDR3 is TGTGCCAGCTTACGGTTTAGCGGGAGTGACAATGAGCAGTTCTTC. Translating gives CASLRFSGSDNEQFF. The chain combines TRBV18 with TRBJ2-1, with 9 bases lining up with TRBD2. The CDR3 totals 15 residues. Germline CDR1 KGHSH, CDR2 LQKENI. V lost 7 bases to trimming and J lost 5 bases; unmatched junction nucleotides: 9.

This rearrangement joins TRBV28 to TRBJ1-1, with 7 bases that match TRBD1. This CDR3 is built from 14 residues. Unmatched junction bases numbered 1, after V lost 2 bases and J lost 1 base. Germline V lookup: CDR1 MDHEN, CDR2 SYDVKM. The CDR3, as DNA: TGTGCCAGCAGTTTAAGGGACAGGAACACTGAAGCTTTCTTT. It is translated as CASSLRDRNTEAFF.

CDR3: CASSKTGGMDTEAFF. The CDR3 DNA is TGTGCCAGCAGCAAAACAGGGGGAATGGACACTGAAGCTTTCTTT. The rearrangement joins TRBV11-2 to TRBJ1-1, with 8 bases fitting TRBD1. The CDR3 has 15 residues. J lost 3 bases, V lost 5 bases, and 8 bases had no gene match. The germline V gene encodes CDR1 SGHAT and CDR2 FQNNGV.

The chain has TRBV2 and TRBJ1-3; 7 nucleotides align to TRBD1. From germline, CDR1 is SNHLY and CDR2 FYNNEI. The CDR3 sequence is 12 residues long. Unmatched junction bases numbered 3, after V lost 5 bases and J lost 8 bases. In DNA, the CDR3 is TGTGCCAGCAGTTATACAGGGGACACCATATATTTT. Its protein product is CASSYTGDTIYF.

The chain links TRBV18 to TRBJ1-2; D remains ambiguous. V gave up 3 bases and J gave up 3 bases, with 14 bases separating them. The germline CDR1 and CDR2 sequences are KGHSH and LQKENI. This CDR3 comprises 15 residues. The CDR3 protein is CASSPRTTRDYGYTF. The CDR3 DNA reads TGTGCCAGCTCACCCAGAACAACCCGGGACTATGGCTACACCTTC.

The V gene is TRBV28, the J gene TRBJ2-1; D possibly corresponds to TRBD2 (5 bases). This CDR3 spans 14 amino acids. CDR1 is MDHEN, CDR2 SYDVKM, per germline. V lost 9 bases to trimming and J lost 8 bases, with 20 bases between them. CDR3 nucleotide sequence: TGTGCCAGTGGGTTCGTCGGGCTAGCCCATGAGCAGTTCTTC. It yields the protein CASGFVGLAHEQFF.

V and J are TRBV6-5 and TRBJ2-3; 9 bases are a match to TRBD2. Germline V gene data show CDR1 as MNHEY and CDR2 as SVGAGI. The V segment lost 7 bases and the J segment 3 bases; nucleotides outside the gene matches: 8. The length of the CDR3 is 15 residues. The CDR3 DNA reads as TGTGCCAGCACCCCACGGGCGGGGGGGACAGATACGCAGTATTTT. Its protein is CASTPRAGGTDTQYF.

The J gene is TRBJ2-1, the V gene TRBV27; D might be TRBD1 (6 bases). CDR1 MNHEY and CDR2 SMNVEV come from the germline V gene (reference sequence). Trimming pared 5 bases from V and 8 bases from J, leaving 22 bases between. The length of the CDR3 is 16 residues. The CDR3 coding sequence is TGTGCCAGCAGTGGACAAATGCAGGGGCTATGGGATGAGCAGTTCTTC. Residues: CASSGQMQGLWDEQFF.

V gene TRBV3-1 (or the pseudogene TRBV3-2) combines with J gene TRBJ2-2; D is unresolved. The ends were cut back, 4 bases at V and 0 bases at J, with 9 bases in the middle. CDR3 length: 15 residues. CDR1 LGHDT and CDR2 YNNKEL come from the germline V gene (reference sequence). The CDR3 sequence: CASSPRLTNTGELFF. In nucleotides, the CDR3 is TGTGCCAGCAGCCCAAGACTGACGAACACCGGGGAGCTGTTTTTT.

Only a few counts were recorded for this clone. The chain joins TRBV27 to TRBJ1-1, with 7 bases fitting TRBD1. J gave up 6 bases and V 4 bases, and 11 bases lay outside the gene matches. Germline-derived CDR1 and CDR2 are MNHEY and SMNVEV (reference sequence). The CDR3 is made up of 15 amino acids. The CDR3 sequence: CASSWVTGVRSEAFF. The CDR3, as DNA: TGTGCCAGCAGTTGGGTCACAGGGGTTAGGTCTGAAGCTTTCTTT.

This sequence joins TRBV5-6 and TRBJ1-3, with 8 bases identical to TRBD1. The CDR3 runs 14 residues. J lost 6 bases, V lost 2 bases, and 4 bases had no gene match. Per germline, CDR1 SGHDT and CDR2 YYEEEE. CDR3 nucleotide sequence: TGTGCCAGCAGCTTCCGGGACAGGCTAAACACCATATATTTT. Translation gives CASSFRDRLNTIYF.

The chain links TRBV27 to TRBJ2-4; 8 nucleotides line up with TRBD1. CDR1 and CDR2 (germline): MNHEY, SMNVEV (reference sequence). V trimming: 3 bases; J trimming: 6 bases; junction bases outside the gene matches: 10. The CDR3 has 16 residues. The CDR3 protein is CASSFSGTGYGNIQYF. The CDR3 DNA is TGTGCCAGCAGTTTCTCCGGGACAGGTTACGGAAACATTCAGTACTTC.

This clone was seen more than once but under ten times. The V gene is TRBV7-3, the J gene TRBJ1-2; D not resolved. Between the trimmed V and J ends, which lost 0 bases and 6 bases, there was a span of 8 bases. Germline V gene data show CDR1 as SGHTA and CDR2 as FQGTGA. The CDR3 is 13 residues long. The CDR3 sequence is CASSLTAGDGYTF. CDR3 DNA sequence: TGTGCCAGCAGCTTAACGGCTGGAGATGGCTACACCTTC.

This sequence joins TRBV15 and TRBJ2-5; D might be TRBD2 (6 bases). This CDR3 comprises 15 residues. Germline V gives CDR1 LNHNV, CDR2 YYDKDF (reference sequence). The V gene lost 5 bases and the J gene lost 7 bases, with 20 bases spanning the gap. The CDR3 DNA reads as TGTGCCACCAGCTCACGGACGGAGGGCCTTGGGACCCAGTACTTC. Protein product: CATSSRTEGLGTQYF. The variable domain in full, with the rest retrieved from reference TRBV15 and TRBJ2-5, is DAMVIQNPRYQVTQFGKPVTLSCSQTLNHNVMYWYQQKSSQAPKLLFHYYDKDFNNEADTPDNFQSRRPNTSFCFLDIRSPGLGDTAMYLCATSSRTEGLGTQYFGPGTRLLVL.

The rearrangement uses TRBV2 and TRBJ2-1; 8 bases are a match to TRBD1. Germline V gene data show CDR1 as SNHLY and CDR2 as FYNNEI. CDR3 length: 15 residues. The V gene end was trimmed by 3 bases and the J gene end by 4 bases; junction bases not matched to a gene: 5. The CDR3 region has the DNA TGTGCCAGCAGTGATAGGACAGGGCTTTACAATGAGCAGTTCTTC. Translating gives CASSDRTGLYNEQFF.

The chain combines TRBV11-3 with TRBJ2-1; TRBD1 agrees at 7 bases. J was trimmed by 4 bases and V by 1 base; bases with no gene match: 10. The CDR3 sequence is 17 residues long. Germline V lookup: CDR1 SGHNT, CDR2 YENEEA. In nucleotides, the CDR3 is TGTGCCAGCAGCTTAGGCGAGACAGGGAAGGGGTACAATGAGCAGTTCTTC. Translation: CASSLGETGKGYNEQFF. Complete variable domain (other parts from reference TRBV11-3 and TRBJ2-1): EAGVVQSPRYKIIEKKQPVAFWCNPISGHNTLYWYLQNLGQGPELLIRYENEEAVDDSQLPKDRFSAERLKGVDSTLKIQPAELGDSAVYLCASSLGETGKGYNEQFFGPGTRLTVL.

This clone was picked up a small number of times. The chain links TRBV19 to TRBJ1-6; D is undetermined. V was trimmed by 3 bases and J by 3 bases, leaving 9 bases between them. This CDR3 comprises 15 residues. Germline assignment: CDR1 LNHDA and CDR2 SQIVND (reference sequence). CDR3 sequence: CASSIQADYNSPLHF. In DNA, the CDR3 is TGTGCCAGTAGTATTCAGGCCGACTATAATTCACCCCTCCACTTT.

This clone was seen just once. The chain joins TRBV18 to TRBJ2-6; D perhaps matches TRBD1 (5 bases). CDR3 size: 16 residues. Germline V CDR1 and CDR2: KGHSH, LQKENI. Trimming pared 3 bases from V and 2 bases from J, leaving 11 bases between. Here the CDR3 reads CASSPPRVTGANVLTF. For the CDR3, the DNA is TGTGCCAGCTCACCTCCCAGGGTCACTGGGGCCAACGTCCTGACTTTC.

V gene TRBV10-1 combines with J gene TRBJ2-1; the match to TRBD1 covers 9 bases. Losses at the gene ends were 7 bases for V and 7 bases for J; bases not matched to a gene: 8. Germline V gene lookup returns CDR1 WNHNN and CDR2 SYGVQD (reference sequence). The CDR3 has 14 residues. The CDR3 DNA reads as TGCGCCAGCAACCCGGGACAGGGTTATAATGAGCAGTTCTTC. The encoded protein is CASNPGQGYNEQFF.

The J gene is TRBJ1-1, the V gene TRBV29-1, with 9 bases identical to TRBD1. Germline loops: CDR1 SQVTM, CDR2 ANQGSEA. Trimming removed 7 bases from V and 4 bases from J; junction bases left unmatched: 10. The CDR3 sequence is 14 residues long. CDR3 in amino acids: CSALGDRGSTEAFF. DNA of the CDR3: TGCAGCGCCCTGGGCGACAGGGGGAGCACTGAAGCTTTCTTT.

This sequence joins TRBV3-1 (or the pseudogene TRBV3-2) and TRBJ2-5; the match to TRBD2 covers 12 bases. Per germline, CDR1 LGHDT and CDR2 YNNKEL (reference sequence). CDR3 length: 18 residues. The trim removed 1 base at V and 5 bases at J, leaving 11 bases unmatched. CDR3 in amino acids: CASSQGLAGGPLSETQYF. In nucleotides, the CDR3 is TGTGCCAGCAGCCAAGGGCTAGCGGGGGGGCCTCTCTCTGAGACCCAGTACTTC.

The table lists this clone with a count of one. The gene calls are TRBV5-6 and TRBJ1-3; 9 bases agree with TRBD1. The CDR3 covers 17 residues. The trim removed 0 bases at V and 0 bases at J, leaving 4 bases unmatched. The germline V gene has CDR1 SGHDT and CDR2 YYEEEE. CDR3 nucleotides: TGTGCCAGCAGCTTGGCCCTGGGACAGGGCTCTGGAAACACCATATATTTT. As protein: CASSLALGQGSGNTIYF.